Listed below are T cell receptor beta chains from one sample, sequenced in a study of blood T cell repertoires in COVID-19. TCRdb's table, derived via immunoSEQ multiplex PCR, lists solely in-frame clones and lacks some. The sample has over 20,000 clones; about four fifths are singletons. Source material: peripheral blood. All receptors derive from a man between 45 and 60 years old with COVID-19, enrolled during active disease. Each CDR3 is given with its conserved first and last residue. Fields, in order: clone size, V gene, J gene, D gene, CDR3 protein, CDR3 DNA. A D gene is named only where the DNA matches it firmly. Only some rows state a clone size, as once, few, many or a class for expanded clones.

.	TRBV29-1	TRBJ2-7	TRBD1	CSVGKDRDGHEQYF	TGCAGCGTTGGGAAGGACAGGGACGGCCACGAGCAGTACTTC
.	TRBV24-1	TRBJ2-3	TRBD2	CATSHPSGSSDTQYF	TGTGCCACCAGTCATCCTAGCGGGAGTTCAGATACGCAGTATTTT
.	TRBV5-1	TRBJ1-2	.	CASSLGAEVYGYTF	TGCGCCAGCAGCTTGGGGGCGGAGGTCTATGGCTACACCTTC
.	TRBV5-4	TRBJ2-7	TRBD2	CASSLGGRDYEQYF	TGTGCCAGCAGCTTGGGCGGGAGGGACTACGAGCAGTACTTC
.	TRBV19	TRBJ2-2	.	CASSSLRDMDTGELFF	TGTGCCAGTAGTAGCCTAAGGGACATGGACACCGGGGAGCTGTTTTTT
.	TRBV7-2	TRBJ2-7	.	CASSLARVSYEQYF	TGTGCCAGCAGCTTAGCGCGGGTCAGCTACGAGCAGTACTTC
once	TRBV28	TRBJ2-7	TRBD1	CASSRIGTGVDEQYF	TGTGCCAGCAGTCGAATCGGGACAGGGGTCGACGAGCAGTACTTC
once	TRBV6-2/TRBV6-3	TRBJ1-2	TRBD1	CASSYDLGGDGYGYTF	TGTGCCAGCAGTTACGATCTAGGGGGCGATGGGTATGGCTACACCTTC
.	TRBV29-1	TRBJ2-3	.	CSVESLTDTQYF	TGCAGCGTTGAATCCCTCACAGATACGCAGTATTTT
.	TRBV7-9	TRBJ2-5	.	CASSSNRVTAGTQYF	TGTGCCAGCAGCTCAAATCGGGTAACCGCGGGGACCCAGTACTTC
once	TRBV7-2	TRBJ1-5	.	CASSQPGAGGHQPQHF	TGTGCCAGCAGCCAACCCGGGGCAGGAGGGCATCAGCCCCAGCATTTT
.	TRBV5-6	TRBJ1-6	TRBD1	CASSLGQGGFYNSPLHF	TGTGCCAGCAGCTTGGGACAGGGGGGGTTCTATAATTCACCCCTCCACTTT
once	TRBV4-2	TRBJ2-5	.	CASSNTKGGAETQYF	TGTGCCAGCAGCAACACGAAGGGGGGGGCCGAGACCCAGTACTTC
.	TRBV11-2	TRBJ2-1	TRBD2	CASSPLAGEFNEQFF	TGTGCCAGCAGCCCGTTAGCGGGAGAGTTTAATGAGCAGTTCTTC
.	TRBV19	TRBJ2-7	TRBD2	CASSIALAGSSYEQYF	TGTGCCAGTAGTATCGCTCTAGCGGGGTCGTCCTACGAGCAGTACTTC
.	TRBV21-1	TRBJ2-3	.	CASSGIAGGPETDTQYF	TGTGCCAGCAGCGGGATAGCGGGAGGGCCAGAGACAGATACGCAGTATTTT
.	TRBV6-5	TRBJ2-7	TRBD2	CASKLAGGSYEQYF	TGTGCCAGCAAGCTAGCGGGGGGCTCCTACGAGCAGTACTTC
.	TRBV6-5	TRBJ2-2	TRBD1	CASSQGQGIGELFF	TGTGCCAGCAGCCAGGGACAGGGTATCGGGGAGCTGTTTTTT
.	TRBV12-3/TRBV12-4	TRBJ1-1	TRBD1	CASIPTGDTEAFF	TGTGCCAGCATTCCCACAGGGGACACTGAAGCTTTCTTT
few	TRBV7-3	TRBJ2-5	TRBD2	CASSPQAGVETQYF	TGTGCCAGCAGCCCACAAGCGGGAGTAGAGACCCAGTACTTC
few	TRBV19	TRBJ1-1	TRBD1	CASSLGTAKAFF	TGTGCCAGTAGTCTCGGGACAGCCAAAGCTTTCTTT
.	TRBV30	TRBJ2-1	.	CAWSVHGSNEQFF	TGTGCCTGGAGTGTACACGGGAGCAATGAGCAGTTCTTC
.	TRBV28	TRBJ2-7	.	CASNVQGYEQYF	TGTGCCAGCAATGTACAGGGCTACGAGCAGTACTTC
.	TRBV21-1	TRBJ2-7	.	CASSKSSDRGDYEQYF	TGTGCCAGCAGCAAATCAAGTGACAGGGGGGACTACGAGCAGTACTTC
.	TRBV30	TRBJ2-7	TRBD2	CACTLETSGDYEQYF	TGTGCCTGTACCCTAGAGACTAGCGGGGACTACGAGCAGTACTTC
few	TRBV9	TRBJ1-4	.	CASSVEGEQGKLFF	TGTGCCAGCAGCGTAGAAGGGGAACAGGGAAAACTGTTTTTT